This T cell receptor beta chain was sequenced in a study of OX40 agonist ivuxolimab in advanced cancers. Measured with immunoSEQ multiplex PCR; TCRdb has only the in-frame clones, and not every one. The sample carries tens of thousands of clones, roughly 80% recorded once. In its sample, this clone ranks as medium-sized (0.01 to 0.1%). No patient had autoimmune disease or received systemic immunosuppression. At baseline, cycle 4 day 1, and cycle 7 day 1, blood was sampled. This specimen consisted of CD4+ or CD8+ T cells sorted from blood, obtained in a trial of the OX40 agonist ivuxolimab. The TCR originated in an adult with an advanced solid tumor such as melanoma, head and neck, liver or kidney cancer.

CDR3 residues: CASSFRQLNTEAFF. DNA for the CDR3: TGCGCCAGCAGCTTTAGACAGCTGAACACTGAAGCTTTCTTT. The V gene is TRBV5-1, the J gene TRBJ1-1; possibly TRBD1 for D (5 bases). Trimming took off 2 bases at V and 0 bases at J, with 8 bases between the two ends. This CDR3 is built from 14 residues. Germline V CDR1 and CDR2: SGHRS, YFSETQ. The full variable domain, rest sourced from reference TRBV5-1 and TRBJ1-1, is KAGVTQTPRYLIKTRGQQVTLSCSPISGHRSVSWYQQTPGQGLQFLFEYFSETQRNKGNFPGRFSGRQFSNSRSEMNVSTLELGDSALYLCASSFRQLNTEAFFGQGTRLTVV.